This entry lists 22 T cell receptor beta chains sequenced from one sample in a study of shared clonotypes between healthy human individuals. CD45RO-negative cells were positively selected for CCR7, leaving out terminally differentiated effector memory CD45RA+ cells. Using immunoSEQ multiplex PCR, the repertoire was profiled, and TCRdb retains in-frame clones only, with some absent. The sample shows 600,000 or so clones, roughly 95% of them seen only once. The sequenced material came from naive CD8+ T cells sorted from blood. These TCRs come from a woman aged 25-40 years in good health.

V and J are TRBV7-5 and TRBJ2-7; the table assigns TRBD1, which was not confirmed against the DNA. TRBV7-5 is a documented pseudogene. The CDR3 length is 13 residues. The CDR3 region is CVRRQIQGREQYF. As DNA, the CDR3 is TGTGTCAGAAGGCAAATACAGGGCCGCGAGCAGTACTTC.

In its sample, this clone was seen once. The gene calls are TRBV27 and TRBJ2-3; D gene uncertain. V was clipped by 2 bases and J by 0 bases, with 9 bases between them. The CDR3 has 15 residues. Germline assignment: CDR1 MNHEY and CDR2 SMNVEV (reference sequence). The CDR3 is CASSLAQISTDTQYF. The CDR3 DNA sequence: TGTGCCAGCAGTTTAGCACAGATTAGCACAGATACGCAGTATTTT.

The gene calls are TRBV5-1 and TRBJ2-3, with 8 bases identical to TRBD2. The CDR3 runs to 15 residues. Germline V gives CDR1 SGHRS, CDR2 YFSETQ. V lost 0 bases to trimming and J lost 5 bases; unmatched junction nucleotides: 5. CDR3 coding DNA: TGCGCCAGCAGCTTGGAGCGGGAGTGGGTAGATACGCAGTATTTT. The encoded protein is CASSLEREWVDTQYF.

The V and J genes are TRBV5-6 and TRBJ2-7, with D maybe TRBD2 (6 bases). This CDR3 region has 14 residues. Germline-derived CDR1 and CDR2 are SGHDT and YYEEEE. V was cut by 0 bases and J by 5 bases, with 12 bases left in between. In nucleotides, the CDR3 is TGTGCCAGCAGCTTGGGCGCGGGGTTGAACGAGCAGTACTTC. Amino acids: CASSLGAGLNEQYF.

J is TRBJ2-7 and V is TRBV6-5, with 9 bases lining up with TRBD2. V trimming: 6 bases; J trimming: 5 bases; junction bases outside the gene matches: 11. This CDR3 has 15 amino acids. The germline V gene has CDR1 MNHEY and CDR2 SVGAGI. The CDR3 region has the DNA TGTGCCAGCAGCGCCTCCGGGACTAGCCTCCACGAGCAGTACTTC. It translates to CASSASGTSLHEQYF.

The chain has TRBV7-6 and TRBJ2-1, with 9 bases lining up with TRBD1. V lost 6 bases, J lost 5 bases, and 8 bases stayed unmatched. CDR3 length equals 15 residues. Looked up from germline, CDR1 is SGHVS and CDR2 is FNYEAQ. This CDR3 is CASSAGTGLNNEQFF. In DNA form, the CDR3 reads TGTGCCAGCAGTGCCGGGACAGGGCTTAACAATGAGCAGTTCTTC. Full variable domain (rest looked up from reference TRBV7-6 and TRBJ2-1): GAGVSQSPRYKVTKRGQDVALRCDPISGHVSLYWYRQALGQGPEFLTYFNYEAQQDKSGLPNDRFSAERPEGSISTLTIQRTEQRDSAMYRCASSAGTGLNNEQFFGPGTRLTVL.

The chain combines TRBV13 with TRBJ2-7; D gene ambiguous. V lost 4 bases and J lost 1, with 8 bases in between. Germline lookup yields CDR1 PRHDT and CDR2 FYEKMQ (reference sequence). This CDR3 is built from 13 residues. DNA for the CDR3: TGTGCCAGCAGCTACCGGATGTCCTACGAGCAGTACTTC. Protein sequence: CASSYRMSYEQYF.

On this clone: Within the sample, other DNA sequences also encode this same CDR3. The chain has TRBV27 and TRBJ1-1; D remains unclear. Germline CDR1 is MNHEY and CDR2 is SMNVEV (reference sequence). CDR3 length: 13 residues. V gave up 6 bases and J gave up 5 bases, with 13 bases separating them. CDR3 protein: CASSFSGGTEAFF. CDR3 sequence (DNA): TGTGCCAGCAGCTTCTCTGGCGGGACTGAAGCTTTCTTT.

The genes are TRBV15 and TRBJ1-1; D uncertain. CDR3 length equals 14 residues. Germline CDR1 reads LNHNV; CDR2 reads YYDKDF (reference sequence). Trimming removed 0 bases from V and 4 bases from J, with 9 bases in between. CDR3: CATSRDIGSTEAFF. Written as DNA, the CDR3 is TGTGCCACCAGCAGAGATATAGGGAGCACTGAAGCTTTCTTT.

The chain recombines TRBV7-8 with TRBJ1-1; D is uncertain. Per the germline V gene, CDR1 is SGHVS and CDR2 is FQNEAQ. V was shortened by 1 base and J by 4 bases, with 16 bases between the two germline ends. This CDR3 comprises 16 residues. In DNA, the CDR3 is TGTGCCAGCAGCTTAGATTTTCCGGGTTTCATCACTGAAGCTTTCTTT. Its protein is CASSLDFPGFITEAFF.

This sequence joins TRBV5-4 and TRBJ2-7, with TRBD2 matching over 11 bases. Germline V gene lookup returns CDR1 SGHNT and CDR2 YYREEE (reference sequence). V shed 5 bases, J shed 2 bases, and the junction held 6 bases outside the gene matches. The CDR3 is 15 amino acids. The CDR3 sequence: CASSVLAGDTYEQYF. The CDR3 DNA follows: TGTGCCAGCAGTGTACTAGCGGGAGATACCTACGAGCAGTACTTC.

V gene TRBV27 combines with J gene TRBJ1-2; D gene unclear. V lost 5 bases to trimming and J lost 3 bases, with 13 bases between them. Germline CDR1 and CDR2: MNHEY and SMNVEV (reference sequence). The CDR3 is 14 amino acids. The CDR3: CASSPFGSYYGYTF. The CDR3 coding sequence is TGTGCCAGCAGTCCTTTCGGGTCGTACTATGGCTACACCTTC.

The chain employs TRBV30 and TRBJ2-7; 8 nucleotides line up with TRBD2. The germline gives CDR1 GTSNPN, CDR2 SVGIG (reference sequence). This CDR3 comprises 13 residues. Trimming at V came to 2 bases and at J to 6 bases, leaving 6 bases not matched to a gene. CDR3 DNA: TGTGCCTGGAGTTGGTCCGGGAGGGGCGAGCAGTACTTC. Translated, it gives CAWSWSGRGEQYF.

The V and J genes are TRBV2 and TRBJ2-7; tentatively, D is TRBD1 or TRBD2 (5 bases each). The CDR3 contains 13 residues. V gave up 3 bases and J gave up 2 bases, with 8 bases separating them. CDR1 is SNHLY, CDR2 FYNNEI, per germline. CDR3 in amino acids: CASSEVGAYEQYF. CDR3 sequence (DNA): TGTGCCAGCAGTGAGGTGGGGGCCTACGAGCAGTACTTC.

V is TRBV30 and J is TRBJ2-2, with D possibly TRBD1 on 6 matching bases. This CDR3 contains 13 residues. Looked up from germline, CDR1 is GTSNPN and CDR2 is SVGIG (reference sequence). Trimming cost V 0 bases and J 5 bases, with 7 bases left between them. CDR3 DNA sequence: TGTGCCTGGAGTGTAAGGGGGACCGGGGAGCTGTTTTTT. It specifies CAWSVRGTGELFF.

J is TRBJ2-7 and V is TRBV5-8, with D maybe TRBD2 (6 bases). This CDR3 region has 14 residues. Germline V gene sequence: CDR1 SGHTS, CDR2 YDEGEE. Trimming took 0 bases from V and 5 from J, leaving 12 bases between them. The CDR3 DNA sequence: TGTGCCAGCAGCTTGGCGGGGGATCTCGACGAGCAGTACTTC. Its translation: CASSLAGDLDEQYF.

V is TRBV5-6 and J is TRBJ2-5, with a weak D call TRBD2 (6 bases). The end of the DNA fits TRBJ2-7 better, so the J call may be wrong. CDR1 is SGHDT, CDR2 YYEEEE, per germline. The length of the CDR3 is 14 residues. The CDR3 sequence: CASSASLAPYEQYF. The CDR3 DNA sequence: TGTGCCAGCAGCGCAAGTCTAGCGCCGTACGAGCAGTACTTC.

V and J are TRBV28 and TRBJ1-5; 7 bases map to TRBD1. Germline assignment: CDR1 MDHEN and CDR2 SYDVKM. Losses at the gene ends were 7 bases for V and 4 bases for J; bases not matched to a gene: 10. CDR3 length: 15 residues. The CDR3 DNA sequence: TGTGCCAGCACGGATATGACAGGGACTAATCAGCCCCAGCATTTT. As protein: CASTDMTGTNQPQHF.

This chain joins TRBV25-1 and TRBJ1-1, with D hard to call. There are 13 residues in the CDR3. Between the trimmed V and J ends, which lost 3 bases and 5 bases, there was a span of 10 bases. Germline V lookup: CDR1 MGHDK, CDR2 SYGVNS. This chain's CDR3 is CASSDGYRTEAFF. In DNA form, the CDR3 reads TGTGCCAGCAGTGATGGGTACAGAACTGAAGCTTTCTTT.

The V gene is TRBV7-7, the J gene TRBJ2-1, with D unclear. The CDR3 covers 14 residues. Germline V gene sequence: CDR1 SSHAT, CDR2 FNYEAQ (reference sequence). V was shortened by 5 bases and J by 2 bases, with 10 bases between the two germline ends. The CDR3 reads CASSPAGPYNEQFF. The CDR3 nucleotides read TGTGCCAGCAGCCCAGCCGGACCCTACAATGAGCAGTTCTTC.

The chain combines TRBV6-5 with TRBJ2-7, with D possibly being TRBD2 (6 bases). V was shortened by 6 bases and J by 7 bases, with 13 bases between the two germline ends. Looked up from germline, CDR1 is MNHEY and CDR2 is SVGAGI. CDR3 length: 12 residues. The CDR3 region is CASREGRGEQYF. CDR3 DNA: TGTGCCAGCAGGGAGGGCCGAGGAGAGCAGTACTTC.

For the CDR3, the DNA is TGCGCCAGCAGTTACAGGGGCCAAGAGACCCAGTACTTC. This gives the protein CASSYRGQETQYF. V is TRBV10-2 and J is TRBJ2-5; 7 nucleotides match TRBD1. This CDR3 region has 13 residues. J was trimmed by 1 base and V by 5 bases; bases with no gene match: 1. Germline V CDR1 and CDR2: WSHSY, SAAADI.